Shown below are 16 T cell receptor beta chains from a single sample sequenced in a study of blood T cell repertoires in COVID-19 (dated by TCRdb to 2019 to 2021). Receptor libraries were prepared by the immunoSEQ multiplex PCR assay. In its TCRdb copy, this immuneACCESS table keeps in-frame sequences only and misses some clones. Where compared with another copy, unresolved V genes explain less than half of these, and the others have no known cause. The sample records more than 85,000 clones, less than 75% of which are singletons. Clones ranked in the top ten supply 6.5% to 8.5% of the sample. Sequencing used peripheral blood. The receptors derive from an older woman with acute or convalescent COVID-19.

This clone showed up just once. This chain links TRBV2 with TRBJ2-4; 8 bases map to TRBD2. Looked up from germline, CDR1 is SNHLY and CDR2 is FYNNEI. This CDR3 is 14 amino acids long. V shed 6 bases, J shed 4 bases, and the junction held 5 bases outside the gene matches. CDR3 nucleotide sequence: TGTGCCAGCAGCACCGGGACTAGGAAAAACATTCAGTACTTC. This codes for CASSTGTRKNIQYF. The complete variable domain, with remaining parts taken from reference TRBV2 and TRBJ2-4, reads EPEVTQTPSHQVTQMGQEVILRCVPISNHLYFYWYRQILGQKVEFLVSFYNNEISEKSEIFDDQFSVERPDGSNFTLKIRSTKLEDSAMYFCASSTGTRKNIQYFGAGTRLSVL.

The chain carries TRBV6-2 or TRBV6-3 and TRBJ2-3, with D perhaps matching TRBD2 (6 bases). In germline, CDR1 is MNHEY, CDR2 SVGEGT. The germline V and J ends were trimmed by 4 bases and 0 bases, with 20 bases remaining between them. This CDR3 has 18 amino acids. CDR3 DNA sequence: TGTGCCAGCAGTTGGAGTAACCGGGACTTCCCTAGCACAGATACGCAGTATTTT. Translating it yields CASSWSNRDFPSTDTQYF.

The chain joins TRBV10-3 to TRBJ2-7, with a tentative D call TRBD2 (5 bases). Per the germline V gene, CDR1 is ENHRY and CDR2 is SYGVKD. The CDR3 is made up of 15 amino acids. The ends were cut back, 4 bases at V and 9 bases at J, with 22 bases in the middle. The CDR3 DNA reads TGTGCCATCAGTGCCGCAACAGAGGCGGGTGCTGGGCAGTACTTC. Protein product: CAISAATEAGAGQYF.

The chain recombines TRBV24-1 with TRBJ1-4; no clear D gene. CDR1 is KGHDR and CDR2 is SFDVKD in the germline V gene. With 6 bases removed from V and 4 bases from J, the gap between germline ends came to 8 bases. This CDR3 spans 13 amino acids. For the CDR3, the DNA is TGTGCCACCAGTCACGCTAGTAATGAAAAACTGTTTTTT. Translated: CATSHASNEKLFF.

The gene calls are TRBV18 and TRBJ2-7; possibly TRBD1 for D (6 bases). V lost 2 bases, J lost 9 bases, and 11 bases lay in between. In germline, CDR1 is KGHSH, CDR2 LQKENI. CDR3 length equals 12 residues. CDR3 protein: CASSPLQGTQYF. In DNA, the CDR3 is TGTGCCAGCTCACCATTACAGGGAACGCAGTACTTC.

This clone was counted a few times. The chain couples TRBV11-2 to TRBJ1-6; no clear D gene. V shed 2 bases and J shed 7 bases, with 6 bases lying between them. The germline gives CDR1 SGHAT, CDR2 FQNNGV. This CDR3 spans 13 amino acids. The DNA for the CDR3 is TGTGCCAGCAGCTTATCTAAGAATTCACCCCTCCACTTT. This codes for CASSLSKNSPLHF.

This chain links TRBV10-3 with TRBJ2-3; 10 bases line up with TRBD2. Germline V gives CDR1 ENHRY, CDR2 SYGVKD. CDR3 length equals 15 residues. The V gene end was trimmed by 2 bases and the J gene end by 2 bases; junction bases not matched to a gene: 1. The CDR3 here is CAISELAGATDTQYF. The CDR3 DNA sequence: TGTGCCATCAGTGAGCTAGCGGGGGCCACAGATACGCAGTATTTT.

The chain joins TRBV9 to TRBJ2-5; 8 bases fit TRBD1. From germline, CDR1 is SGDLS and CDR2 YYNGEE. J lost 3 bases, V lost 2 bases, and 9 bases had no gene match. The CDR3 loop spans 16 amino acids. The chain's CDR3 is CASSVGIGQGKETQYF. The CDR3 DNA follows: TGTGCCAGCAGCGTCGGCATAGGACAGGGTAAAGAGACCCAGTACTTC.

This sequence joins TRBV30 and TRBJ1-1; the match to TRBD1 covers 9 bases. CDR1 is GTSNPN, CDR2 SVGIG, per germline (reference sequence). Trimming at V came to 0 bases and at J to 13 bases, leaving 6 bases not matched to a gene. The length of the CDR3 is 12 residues. CDR3 DNA sequence: TGTGCCTGGAGTGTACCGAGGACAGGGGTTTTCTTT. It codes for CAWSVPRTGVFF.

The chain combines TRBV5-1 with TRBJ1-3; D remains unclear. V was clipped by 0 bases and J by 7 bases, with 14 bases between them. The V gene's germline CDR1 is SGHRS and CDR2 YFSETQ. The CDR3 extends over 15 amino acids. The CDR3 spells CASSLEPGYTNTIYF. For the CDR3, the DNA is TGCGCCAGCAGCTTGGAGCCGGGATATACGAACACCATATATTTT.

This chain connects TRBV7-7 to TRBJ2-5; D is possibly TRBD2 (5 bases). Trimming shortened V by 0 bases and J by 5 bases, and 16 bases separated the two germline ends. CDR1 SSHAT and CDR2 FNYEAQ come from the germline V gene (reference sequence). There are 16 residues in the CDR3. CDR3 loop: CASSLAPGLNGETQYF. CDR3 nucleotides: TGTGCCAGCAGCTTAGCCCCCGGACTCAACGGGGAGACCCAGTACTTC.

V and J are TRBV5-6 and TRBJ1-3; 7 bases map to TRBD1. This CDR3 spans 13 amino acids. Germline V gene sequence: CDR1 SGHDT, CDR2 YYEEEE. V lost 4 bases, J lost 8 bases, and 6 bases stayed unmatched. CDR3 amino acids: CASSHRQGYTIYF. In DNA form, the CDR3 reads TGTGCCAGCAGCCATAGACAGGGATACACCATATATTTT.

This clone appeared a single time. The rearrangement joins TRBV19 to TRBJ1-4; D is possibly TRBD1 (6 bases). The V gene's germline CDR1 is LNHDA and CDR2 SQIVND (reference sequence). V gave up 7 bases and J gave up 8 bases, with 26 bases separating them. The CDR3 contains 17 residues. The DNA for the CDR3 is TGTGCCAGTACCAGCACGTTAGGACAGAGGTACGGAGAAAAACTGTTTTTT. This translates into CASTSTLGQRYGEKLFF. The whole variable domain, filled in from reference TRBV19 and TRBJ1-4, reads DGGITQSPKYLFRKEGQNVTLSCEQNLNHDAMYWYRQDPGQGLRLIYYSQIVNDFQKGDIAEGYSVSREKKESFPLTVTSAQKNPTAFYLCASTSTLGQRYGEKLFFGSGTQLSVL.

This sequence joins TRBV5-1 and TRBJ1-6; 8 nucleotides agree with TRBD1. The junction had 10 bases not matched to a gene; V was cut back by 5 bases and J by 6 bases. CDR3 length: 16 residues. Germline CDR1 is SGHRS and CDR2 is YFSETQ. The CDR3 loop is CASRGYQQGGNSPLHF. DNA for the CDR3: TGCGCCAGCAGGGGGTACCAACAGGGGGGTAATTCACCCCTCCACTTT.

This clone was seen just once. V usage is TRBV29-1 and J usage is TRBJ1-1; D remains ambiguous. Per the germline V gene, CDR1 is SQVTM and CDR2 is ANQGSEA. Trimming pared 4 bases from V and 4 bases from J, leaving 16 bases between. This CDR3 has 14 amino acids. The CDR3, as DNA: TGCAGCGTTGTGTCAGCGCAAATAACCACTGAAGCTTTCTTT. Its translation: CSVVSAQITTEAFF.

This clone was found once. The chain is built from TRBV19 and TRBJ1-5, with a weak D call TRBD1 (5 bases). The CDR3 spans 13 residues. Germline-derived CDR1 and CDR2 are LNHDA and SQIVND (reference sequence). Trimming left V 5 bases short and J 6 bases short, with 11 bases between. CDR3 region: CASSWGEGQPQHF. The CDR3 coding sequence is TGTGCCAGTAGTTGGGGGGAGGGTCAGCCCCAGCATTTT.